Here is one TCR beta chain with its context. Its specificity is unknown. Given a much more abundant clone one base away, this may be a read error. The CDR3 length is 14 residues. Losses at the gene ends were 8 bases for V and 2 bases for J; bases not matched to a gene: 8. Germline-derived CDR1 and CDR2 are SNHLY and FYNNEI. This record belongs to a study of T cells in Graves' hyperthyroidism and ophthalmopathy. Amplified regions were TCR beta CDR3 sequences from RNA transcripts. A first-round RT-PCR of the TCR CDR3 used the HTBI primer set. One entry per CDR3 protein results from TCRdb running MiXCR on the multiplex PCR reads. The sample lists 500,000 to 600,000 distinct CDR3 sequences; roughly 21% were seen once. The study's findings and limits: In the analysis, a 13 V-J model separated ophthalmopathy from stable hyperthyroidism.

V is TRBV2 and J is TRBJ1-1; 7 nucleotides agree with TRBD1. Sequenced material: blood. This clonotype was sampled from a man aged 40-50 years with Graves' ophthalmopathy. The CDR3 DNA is TGTGCCAGCGTTTCCGGGACAGCTAACACTGAAGCTTTCTTT. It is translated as CASVSGTANTEAFF.